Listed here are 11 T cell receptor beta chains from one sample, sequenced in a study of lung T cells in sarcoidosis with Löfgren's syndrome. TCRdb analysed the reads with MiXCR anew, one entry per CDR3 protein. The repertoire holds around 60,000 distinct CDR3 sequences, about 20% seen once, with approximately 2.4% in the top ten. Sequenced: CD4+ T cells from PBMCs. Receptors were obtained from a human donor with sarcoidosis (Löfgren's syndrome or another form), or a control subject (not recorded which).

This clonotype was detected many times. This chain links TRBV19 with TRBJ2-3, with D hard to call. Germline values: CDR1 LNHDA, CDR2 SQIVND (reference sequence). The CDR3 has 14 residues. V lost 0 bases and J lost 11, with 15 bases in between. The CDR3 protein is CASSIDAGRREQYF. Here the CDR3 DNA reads TGTGCCAGTAGTATAGATGCCGGGCGTAGAGAGCAGTATTTT.

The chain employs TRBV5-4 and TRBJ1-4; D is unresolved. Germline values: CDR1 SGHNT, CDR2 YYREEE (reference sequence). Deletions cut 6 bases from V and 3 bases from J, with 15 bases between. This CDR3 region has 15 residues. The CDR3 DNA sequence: TGTGCCAGCACCCCCGGGCTAACCCCTAATGAAAAACTGTTTTTT. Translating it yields CASTPGLTPNEKLFF.

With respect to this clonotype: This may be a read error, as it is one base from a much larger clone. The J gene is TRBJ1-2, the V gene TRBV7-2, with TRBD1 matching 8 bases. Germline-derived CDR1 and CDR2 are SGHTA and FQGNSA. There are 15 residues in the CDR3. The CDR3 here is CASSPSKGRGHGHTF. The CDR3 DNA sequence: TGTGCCAGCAGCCCCTCGAAGGGCAGGGGGCATGGCCACACCTTC.

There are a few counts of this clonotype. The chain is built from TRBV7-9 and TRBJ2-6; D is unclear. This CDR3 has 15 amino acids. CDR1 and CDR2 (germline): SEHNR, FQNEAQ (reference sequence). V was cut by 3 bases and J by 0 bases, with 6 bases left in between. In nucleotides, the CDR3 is TGTGCCAGCAGCTTTGGTCTCTCTGGGGCCAACGTCCTGACTTTC. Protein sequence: CASSFGLSGANVLTF.

The CDR3 sequence is CASSEYTANQPQHF. For the CDR3, the DNA is TGTGCCAGCAGTGAATATACAGCCAATCAGCCCCAGCATTTT. The V and J genes are TRBV6-1 and TRBJ1-5; D remains unclear. Germline CDR1 is MNHNS and CDR2 is SASEGT. V lost 2 bases, J lost 3 bases, and 8 bases lay in between. This CDR3 region has 14 residues.

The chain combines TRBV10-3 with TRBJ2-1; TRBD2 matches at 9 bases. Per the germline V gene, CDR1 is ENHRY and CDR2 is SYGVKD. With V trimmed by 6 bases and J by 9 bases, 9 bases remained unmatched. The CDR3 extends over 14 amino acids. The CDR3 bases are TGTGCCATCAGGCGGGAGGGCCTAGCGGTTGAGCAGTTCTTC. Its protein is CAIRREGLAVEQFF.

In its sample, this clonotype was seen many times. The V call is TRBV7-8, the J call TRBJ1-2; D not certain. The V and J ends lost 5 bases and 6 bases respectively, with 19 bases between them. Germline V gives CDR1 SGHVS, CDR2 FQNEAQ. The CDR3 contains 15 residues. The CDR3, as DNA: TGTGCCAGCAGCCTAGGAACCGGAGTTGCAGATGGCTACACCTTC. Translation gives CASSLGTGVADGYTF.

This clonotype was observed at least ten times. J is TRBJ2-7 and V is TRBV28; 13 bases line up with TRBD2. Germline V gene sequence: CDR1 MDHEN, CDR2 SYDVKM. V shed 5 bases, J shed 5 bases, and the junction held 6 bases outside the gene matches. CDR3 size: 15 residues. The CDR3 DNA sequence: TGTGCCAGCAGTCGACGACTAGCGGGAGGAGACGAGCAGTACTTC. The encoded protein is CASSRRLAGGDEQYF.

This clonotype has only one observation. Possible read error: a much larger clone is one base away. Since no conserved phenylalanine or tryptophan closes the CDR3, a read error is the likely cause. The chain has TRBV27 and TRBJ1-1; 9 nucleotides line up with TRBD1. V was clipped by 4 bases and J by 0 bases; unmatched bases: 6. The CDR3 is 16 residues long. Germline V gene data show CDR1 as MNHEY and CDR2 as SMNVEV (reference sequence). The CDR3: CASSSTGGRMNTEAFS. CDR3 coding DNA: TGTGCCAGCAGTTCGACAGGGGGACGTATGAACACTGAAGCTTTCTCT.

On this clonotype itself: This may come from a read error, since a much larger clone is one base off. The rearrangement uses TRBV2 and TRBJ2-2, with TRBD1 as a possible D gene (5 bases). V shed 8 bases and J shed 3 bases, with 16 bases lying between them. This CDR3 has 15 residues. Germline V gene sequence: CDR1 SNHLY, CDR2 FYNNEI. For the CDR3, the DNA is TGTGCCAGCCTAAGCGACAGCTTGGACACCGGGGAGCTGTTTTTT. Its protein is CASLSDSLDTGELFF.

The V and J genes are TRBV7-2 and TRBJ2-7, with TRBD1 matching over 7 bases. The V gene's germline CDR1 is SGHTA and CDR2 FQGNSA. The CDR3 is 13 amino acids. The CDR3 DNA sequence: TGTGCCAGCAGCGAAGGGGGCCCCTACGAGCGGTACGTC. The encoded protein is CASSEGGPYERYV.